This record looks at one TCR beta chain sequence and its context. This CDR3 region has 17 residues. Trimming removed 4 bases from V and 5 bases from J; junction bases left unmatched: 13. CDR1 KGHSH and CDR2 LQKENI come from the germline V gene. It was patients with CD8+CD57+ cell expansion by flow cytometry who were chosen for sequencing. The sample comes from a study of CD8+CD57+ T cells in acquired aplastic anemia. TCR beta VDJ and CDR3 profiles were obtained from a genomic DNA template. One entry per CDR3 protein results from TCRdb running MiXCR on the reads. The sample has under 350,000 distinct CDR3 sequences, 56% seen once.

The source is a human donor with aplastic anemia. The V and J genes are TRBV18 and TRBJ1-4; 7 bases map to TRBD1. Sequencing was carried out using sorted CD4+, CD8+, or CD8+CD57+ T cells (not recorded which) from PBMCs. The CDR3: CASSQNGGQAGNEKLFF. CDR3 in DNA: TGTGCCAGCTCACAGAACGGAGGACAGGCGGGAAATGAAAAACTGTTTTTT.